The 27 T cell receptor beta chains below all came from one sample that was sequenced in a study of shared clonotypes between healthy human individuals. Data came from immunoSEQ multiplex PCR; TCRdb stores just in-frame clones and leaves some out. The sample has under 2,000,000 clones; approximately 94% are singletons. Terminally differentiated effector memory CD45RA+ cells were excluded by CCR7 positive selection of CD45RO-negative cells. Sequencing was carried out using naive CD8+ T cells sorted from blood. These receptors were obtained from a man between 18 and 29 years old in good health.

The J gene is TRBJ2-7, the V gene TRBV13; the match to TRBD1 covers 9 bases. This CDR3 has 15 amino acids. V dropped 4 bases and J dropped 3; count of bases not matched to a gene: 7. CDR1 and CDR2 (germline): PRHDT, FYEKMQ (reference sequence). CDR3 bases: TGTGCCAGCAGCTCCCCCGGGACAGGGCTCTACGAGCAGTACTTC. Its protein is CASSSPGTGLYEQYF.

The V gene is TRBV9, the J gene TRBJ2-7, with 10 bases that match TRBD1. The CDR3 runs to 17 residues. Germline trimming cut 4 bases from V and 2 bases from J; bases unmatched to any gene: 12. From germline, CDR1 is SGDLS and CDR2 YYNGEE. The CDR3 bases are TGTGCCAGCAGCCGGGCTACCGGGACAGGGGCCACCTACGAGCAGTACTTC. It is translated as CASSRATGTGATYEQYF.

The gene calls are TRBV27 and TRBJ2-7; 11 bases are a match to TRBD2. Trimming took 0 bases from V and 2 from J; bases not matched to a gene: 3. The CDR3 runs to 16 residues. CDR1 and CDR2 from the germline V gene are MNHEY and SMNVEV (reference sequence). CDR3 loop: CASSLSSGGAPYEQYF. For the CDR3, the DNA is TGTGCCAGCAGTTTATCTAGCGGGGGGGCCCCCTACGAGCAGTACTTC.

The chain carries TRBV6-5 and TRBJ2-7, with D perhaps being TRBD1 or TRBD2 (6 bases each). The germline V gene encodes CDR1 MNHEY and CDR2 SVGAGI. V lost 2 bases and J 3 bases, leaving 11 bases between the germline ends. The CDR3 is made up of 14 amino acids. The CDR3 DNA is TGTGCCAGCAGTTACGCGGGACAACACTACGAGCAGTACTTC. Residues: CASSYAGQHYEQYF.

V gene TRBV19 combines with J gene TRBJ1-2; TRBD1 matches 10 bases. V was clipped by 6 bases and J by 5 bases; unmatched bases: 6. Germline CDR1 LNHDA, CDR2 SQIVND (reference sequence). The CDR3 totals 14 residues. DNA of the CDR3: TGTGCCAGTAGCCCCGGGACAGGGGATTATGGCTACACCTTC. Encoded protein: CASSPGTGDYGYTF.

V gene TRBV9 combines with J gene TRBJ2-3; perhaps TRBD2 as D (7 bases). The germline V gene encodes CDR1 SGDLS and CDR2 YYNGEE. The CDR3 runs 15 residues. V lost 3 bases, J lost 5 bases, and 16 bases lay in between. The DNA for the CDR3 is TGTGCCAGCAGCGCGGGGGGCGGGATTGGAGATACGCAGTATTTT. The encoded protein is CASSAGGGIGDTQYF.

The genes are TRBV5-1 and TRBJ2-5; D might be TRBD1 (6 bases). There are 18 residues in the CDR3. V lost 0 bases and J 2 bases, leaving 20 bases between the germline ends. Germline loops: CDR1 SGHRS, CDR2 YFSETQ. CDR3 nucleotides: TGCGCCAGCAGCTTGGAACCGGACAGCCAAACCTTTCAAGAGACCCAGTACTTC. Translation: CASSLEPDSQTFQETQYF.

This clone came up once. Other DNA sequences in the sample encode the same CDR3. V usage is TRBV5-1 and J usage is TRBJ1-1, with a weak D call TRBD1 (5 bases). The CDR3 is made up of 13 amino acids. V lost 4 bases, J lost 4 bases, and 11 bases lay in between. In germline, CDR1 is SGHRS, CDR2 YFSETQ. CDR3 protein: CASSLSGGTEAFF. The DNA for the CDR3 is TGCGCCAGCAGCCTCTCGGGGGGCACTGAAGCTTTCTTT. The whole variable domain, remainder taken from reference TRBV5-1 and TRBJ1-1, is KAGVTQTPRYLIKTRGQQVTLSCSPISGHRSVSWYQQTPGQGLQFLFEYFSETQRNKGNFPGRFSGRQFSNSRSEMNVSTLELGDSALYLCASSLSGGTEAFFGQGTRLTVV.

Details on this clone: At one end, the junction sequence differs from germline, possibly due to a read error. The genes are TRBV7-7 and TRBJ2-5; no definite D call. This CDR3 contains 13 residues. Germline loops: CDR1 SSHAT, CDR2 FNYEAQ (reference sequence). The CDR3 sequence is CASSRVVQETQYF. DNA of the CDR3: TGTGCTAGCAGCCGCGTGGTGCAAGAGACCCAGTACTTC.

The chain recombines TRBV27 with TRBJ1-1, with D possibly matching TRBD1 (6 bases). This CDR3 region has 15 residues. Germline lookup yields CDR1 MNHEY and CDR2 SMNVEV (reference sequence). With 0 bases removed from V and 8 bases from J, the gap between germline ends came to 16 bases. The CDR3, as DNA: TGTGCCAGCAGTTTATCCGGGGGCTATGGATCCGAAGCTTTCTTT. This encodes CASSLSGGYGSEAFF.

The V gene is TRBV27, the J gene TRBJ1-6; TRBD1 aligns across 9 bases. There are 15 residues in the CDR3. CDR1 and CDR2 (germline): MNHEY, SMNVEV (reference sequence). Trimming took 4 bases from V and 9 from J; bases not matched to a gene: 7. CDR3 sequence reads: CASSYLQGARSPLHF. CDR3 bases: TGTGCCAGCAGTTACCTACAGGGGGCTCGTTCACCCCTCCACTTT.

The gene calls are TRBV19 and TRBJ1-5; the D is unclear. CDR1 and CDR2 from the germline V gene are LNHDA and SQIVND (reference sequence). Trimming took off 10 bases at V and 7 bases at J, with 14 bases between the two ends. The CDR3 extends over 12 amino acids. The DNA of the CDR3 is TGTGCCACCGAGATTCCGGGCCAGCCCCAGCATTTT. It translates to CATEIPGQPQHF.

J is TRBJ2-1 and V is TRBV9; 10 nucleotides match TRBD2. CDR3 length: 16 residues. The V gene's germline CDR1 is SGDLS and CDR2 YYNGEE. The ends lost 3 bases at V and 6 bases at J; junction bases unmatched: 9. The CDR3 protein is CASSALSSGSGNEQFF. The CDR3 nucleotides are TGTGCCAGCAGCGCCCTTTCTAGCGGGAGTGGCAATGAGCAGTTCTTC.

This clone came up once. The chain couples TRBV9 to TRBJ2-7, with D perhaps assigned TRBD1 or TRBD2 (5 bases each). The V gene lost 3 bases and the J gene lost 2 bases, with 12 bases spanning the gap. Germline V gene lookup returns CDR1 SGDLS and CDR2 YYNGEE. This CDR3 is built from 14 residues. The CDR3 spells CASSEGTWPYEQYF. CDR3 sequence (DNA): TGTGCCAGCAGCGAGGGGACGTGGCCCTACGAGCAGTACTTC.

The genes are TRBV19 and TRBJ2-5, with TRBD2 identical over 11 bases. V was pared by 3 bases and J by 7 bases, with 4 bases of the junction left unmatched. The CDR3 runs 14 residues. Germline loops: CDR1 LNHDA, CDR2 SQIVND (reference sequence). The CDR3 DNA is TGTGCCAGTAGTATGATTAGCGGGGGGGCGACCCAGTACTTC. Its protein is CASSMISGGATQYF.

This clone was recorded only once. The V and J genes are TRBV13 and TRBJ2-7; D is undetermined. The CDR3 loop spans 13 amino acids. Trimming removed 5 bases at V and 7 bases at J, with 15 bases between. Germline-derived CDR1 and CDR2 are PRHDT and FYEKMQ (reference sequence). The chain's CDR3 is CASSPYGPAEQYF. As DNA, the CDR3 is TGTGCCAGCAGCCCATATGGCCCTGCGGAGCAGTACTTC.

The sample holds a few counts of this clone. In the same sample, other DNA sequences code for this CDR3. V and J are TRBV6-5 and TRBJ2-7; 8 bases match TRBD1. The CDR3 sequence is 14 residues long. The J segment lost 3 bases and the V segment lost 0 bases, leaving 1 base of the junction unmatched. Germline lookup yields CDR1 MNHEY and CDR2 SVGAGI. The CDR3 spells CASSYSDRDYEQYF. In nucleotides, the CDR3 is TGTGCCAGCAGTTACTCGGACAGGGACTACGAGCAGTACTTC.

The chain uses TRBV10-3 and TRBJ2-3; no clear D gene. Germline values: CDR1 ENHRY, CDR2 SYGVKD. V was shortened by 7 bases and J by 4 bases, with 15 bases between the two germline ends. This CDR3 region has 14 residues. The CDR3 sequence is CAITNPSRPDTQYF. The CDR3 bases are TGTGCCATCACCAACCCATCCAGGCCAGATACGCAGTATTTT.

The V call is TRBV30, the J call TRBJ2-5; TRBD2 might be the D (6 bases). The CDR3 covers 14 residues. The V gene's germline CDR1 is GTSNPN and CDR2 SVGIG (reference sequence). The V and J ends lost 5 bases and 1 base respectively, with 14 bases between them. In DNA form, the CDR3 reads TGTGCCTGGGGGCGGGACCCGGGCCAAGAGACCCAGTACTTC. As protein: CAWGRDPGQETQYF.

The V and J genes are TRBV11-2 and TRBJ2-7; D is undetermined. Germline CDR1 reads SGHAT; CDR2 reads FQNNGV. This CDR3 spans 15 amino acids. V was pared by 1 base and J by 0 bases, with 10 bases between. Here the CDR3 DNA reads TGTGCCAGCAGCTTAGGATCGACCCTCTCCTACGAGCAGTACTTC. The encoded protein is CASSLGSTLSYEQYF.

The chain carries TRBV11-2 and TRBJ2-7, with D tentatively TRBD2 (5 bases). Germline loops: CDR1 SGHAT, CDR2 FQNNGV. Trimming cost V 0 bases and J 3 bases, with 15 bases left between them. This CDR3 is 16 amino acids long. As DNA, the CDR3 is TGTGCCAGCAGCTTAGATCCCGAACTAGTTTTCTACGAGCAGTACTTC. This encodes CASSLDPELVFYEQYF.

J is TRBJ1-5 and V is TRBV28; D gene unclear. The CDR3 is 13 amino acids. V was shortened by 6 bases and J by 5 bases, with 11 bases between the two germline ends. From germline, CDR1 is MDHEN and CDR2 SYDVKM. The DNA of the CDR3 is TGTGCCAGCAGAACGGGTGGAGATCAGCCCCAGCATTTT. Encoded protein: CASRTGGDQPQHF.

CDR3 amino acids: CASSFLAGGRNEQFF. In nucleotides, the CDR3 is TGTGCCAGCAGTTTCCTAGCGGGGGGGCGCAATGAGCAGTTCTTC. The rearrangement joins TRBV13 to TRBJ2-1; TRBD2 agrees at 12 bases. Germline trimming cut 6 bases from V and 6 bases from J; bases unmatched to any gene: 6. The germline CDR1 and CDR2 sequences are PRHDT and FYEKMQ (reference sequence). This CDR3 region has 15 residues.

The chain combines TRBV14 with TRBJ1-6, with D unresolved. The germline V gene encodes CDR1 SGHDN and CDR2 FVKESK. V gave up 3 bases and J gave up 0 bases, with 9 bases separating them. This CDR3 comprises 16 residues. CDR3 loop: CASSQQATSYNSPLHF. The CDR3 nucleotides are TGTGCCAGCAGCCAGCAGGCCACCTCCTATAATTCACCCCTCCACTTT.

The chain employs TRBV19 and TRBJ1-5, with a tentative D call TRBD1 (6 bases). The CDR3 runs to 14 residues. In germline, CDR1 is LNHDA, CDR2 SQIVND (reference sequence). With 8 bases removed from V and 5 bases from J, the gap between germline ends came to 16 bases. CDR3 loop: CASGMKRGDQPQHF. The DNA of the CDR3 is TGTGCCAGTGGAATGAAGAGGGGGGATCAGCCCCAGCATTTT.

The chain links TRBV27 to TRBJ1-2, with 9 bases that match TRBD1. V shed 5 bases, J shed 8 bases, and the junction held 6 bases outside the gene matches. The CDR3 runs 13 residues. Looked up from germline, CDR1 is MNHEY and CDR2 is SMNVEV (reference sequence). The CDR3 loop is CASSLQGAEGYTF. The DNA for the CDR3 is TGTGCCAGCAGTCTACAGGGGGCAGAGGGCTACACCTTC.

This clone was picked up one time. The V call is TRBV6-5, the J call TRBJ2-7; 10 bases are shared with TRBD1. This CDR3 has 14 amino acids. With V trimmed by 6 bases and J by 4 bases, 6 bases remained unmatched. CDR1 and CDR2 (germline): MNHEY, SVGAGI. For the CDR3, the DNA is TGTGCCAGCAGCCCCAGGGACAGGGGTTACGAGCAGTACTTC. Its translation is CASSPRDRGYEQYF.